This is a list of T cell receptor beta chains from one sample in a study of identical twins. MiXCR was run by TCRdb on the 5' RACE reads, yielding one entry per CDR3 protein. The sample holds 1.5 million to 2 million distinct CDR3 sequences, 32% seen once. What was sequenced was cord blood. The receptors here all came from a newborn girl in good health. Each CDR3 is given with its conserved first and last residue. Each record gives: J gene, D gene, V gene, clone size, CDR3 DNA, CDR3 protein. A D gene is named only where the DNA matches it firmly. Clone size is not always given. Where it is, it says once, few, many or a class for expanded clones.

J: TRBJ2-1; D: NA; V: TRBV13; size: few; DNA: TGTGCCAGCAGCTCCTCTGGGGCCATGGATGAGCAGTTCTTC; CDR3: CASSSSGAMDEQFF
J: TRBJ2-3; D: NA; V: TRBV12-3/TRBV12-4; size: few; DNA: TGTGCCAGCAGTTTAAGCAGAGTACTCACAGATACGCAGTATTTT; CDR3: CASSLSRVLTDTQYF
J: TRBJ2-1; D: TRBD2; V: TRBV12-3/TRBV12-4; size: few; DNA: TGTGCCAGCAGTTTAACTAGCGGGGGGGGGGCTGAGCAGTTCTTC; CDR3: CASSLTSGGGAEQFF
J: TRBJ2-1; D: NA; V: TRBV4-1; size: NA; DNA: TGCGCCAGCAGTTGGCGAGGGGGGGAGACCTACAATGAGCAGTTCTTC; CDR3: CASSWRGGETYNEQFF
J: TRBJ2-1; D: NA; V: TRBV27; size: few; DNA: TGTGCCAGCAGTTTAGGGACTCCGGTAGGGAATGAGCAGTTCTTC; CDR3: CASSLGTPVGNEQFF
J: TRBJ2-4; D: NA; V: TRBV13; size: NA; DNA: TGTGCCAGCAGCTTAGCGGACTCCTTAGCCAAAAACATTCAGTACTTC; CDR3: CASSLADSLAKNIQYF
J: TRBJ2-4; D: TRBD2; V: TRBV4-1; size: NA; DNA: TGCGCCAGCAGCCAACCTACTAGCGGGAGTACCAAAAACATTCAGTACTTC; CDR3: CASSQPTSGSTKNIQYF
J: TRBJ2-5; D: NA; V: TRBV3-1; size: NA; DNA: TGTACCCGCAGCCACCACGGAGGCGGGGAGGAGACCCAGTACTTC; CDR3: CTRSHHGGGEETQYF
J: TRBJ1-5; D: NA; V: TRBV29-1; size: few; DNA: TGCAGCGTTCAATCAGGGTCAAATCAGCCCCAGCATTTT; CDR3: CSVQSGSNQPQHF
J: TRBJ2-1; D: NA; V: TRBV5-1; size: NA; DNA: TGCGCCAGCAGCGGGGACTCTCGAGTGTCCTACAATGAGCAGTTCTTC; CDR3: CASSGDSRVSYNEQFF
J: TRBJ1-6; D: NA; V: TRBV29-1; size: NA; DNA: TGCAGCGTTATAGACGGTGGGAATTCACCCCTCCACTTT; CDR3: CSVIDGGNSPLHF
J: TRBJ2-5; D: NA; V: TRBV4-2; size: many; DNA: TGTGCCAGCAGCCAAGGAGTCGGGCTTCTACAAGAGACCCAGTACTTC; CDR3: CASSQGVGLLQETQYF
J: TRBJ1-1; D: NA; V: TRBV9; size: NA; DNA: TGTGCCAGCAGCGCATACAACACTGAAGCTTTCTTT; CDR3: CASSAYNTEAFF
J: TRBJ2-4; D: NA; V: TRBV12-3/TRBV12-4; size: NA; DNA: TGTGCCAGCAGTTTTGTAGGGGGGGGAGAGCAGTACTTC; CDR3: CASSFVGGGEQYF
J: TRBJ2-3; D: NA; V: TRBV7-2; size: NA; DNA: TGTGCCAGCAGCTCACATAGCGCAGATACGCAGTATTTT; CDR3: CASSSHSADTQYF
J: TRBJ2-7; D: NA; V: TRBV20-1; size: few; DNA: TGCAGTGCTAGAGTCCTTACAGAAGCCTACGAGCAGTACTTC; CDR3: CSARVLTEAYEQYF
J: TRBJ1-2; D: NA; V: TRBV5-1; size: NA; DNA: TGCGCCAGCATCTTATCCACAAACTATGGCTACACCTTC; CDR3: CASILSTNYGYTF
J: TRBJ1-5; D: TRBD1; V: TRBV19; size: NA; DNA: TGTACCAGTAGTAGGGACAGGAATCAGCCCCAGCATTTT; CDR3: CTSSRDRNQPQHF
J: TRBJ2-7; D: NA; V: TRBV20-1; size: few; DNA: TGCAGTAGGGACTCGATCTACGAGCAGTACTTC; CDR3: CSRDSIYEQYF
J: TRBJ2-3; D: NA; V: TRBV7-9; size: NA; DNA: TGTGCCAGCAGCATGAAAAGGGCAGATACGCAGTATTTT; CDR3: CASSMKRADTQYF
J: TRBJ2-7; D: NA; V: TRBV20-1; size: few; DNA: TGCAGTGCCTTGATAGAATCTGCCGGCGAGCAGTACTTC; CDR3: CSALIESAGEQYF
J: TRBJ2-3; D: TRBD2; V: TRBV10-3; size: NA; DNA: TGTGCCATCAGCCTTAGCGGGGGGGCTTGGGATACGCAGTATTTT; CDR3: CAISLSGGAWDTQYF
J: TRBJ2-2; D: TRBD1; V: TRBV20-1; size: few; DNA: TGCAGTGCTTCTAGGACAGGGTTAAACACCGGGGAGCTGTTTTTT; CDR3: CSASRTGLNTGELFF
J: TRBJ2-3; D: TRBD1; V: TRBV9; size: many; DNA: TGTGCCAGCAGCGTCCGGGACAGGGATACGCAGTATTTT; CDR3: CASSVRDRDTQYF
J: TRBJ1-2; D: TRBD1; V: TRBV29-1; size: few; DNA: TGCAGCGCAGTACAGGGGGTAGGTGGCTACACCTTC; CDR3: CSAVQGVGGYTF
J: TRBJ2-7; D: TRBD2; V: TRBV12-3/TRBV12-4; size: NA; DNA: TGTGCCAGCAGTTTTGACCCGTGGACTAGTAACGAGCAGTACTTC; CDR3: CASSFDPWTSNEQYF
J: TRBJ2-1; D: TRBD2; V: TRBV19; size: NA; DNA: TGTGCCAGTAGCCCACCGGGACTAGCGGGGCGGCTTTCCACCTCCAGAAAGGGGGATGAGCAGTTCTTC; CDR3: CASSPPGLAGRLSTSRKGDEQFF
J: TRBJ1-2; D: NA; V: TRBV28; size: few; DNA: TGTGCCAGCAGTCCGCGGGAGGGAGCCTCCTATGGCTACACCTTC; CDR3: CASSPREGASYGYTF
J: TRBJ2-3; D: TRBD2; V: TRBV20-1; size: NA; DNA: TGCAGTGCTAGAGATTGGACTAGCGGTATTAGCACAGATACGCAGTATTTT; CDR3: CSARDWTSGISTDTQYF
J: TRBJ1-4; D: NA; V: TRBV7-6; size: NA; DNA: TGTGCCAGCAGCTTAGCCCGGGAGTCTGAAAAACTGTTTTTT; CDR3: CASSLARESEKLFF
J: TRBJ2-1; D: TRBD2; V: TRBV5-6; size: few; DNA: TGTGCCAGCAGCTCCAATTATCTAGCGGGGACGTACAATGAGCAGTTCTTC; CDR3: CASSSNYLAGTYNEQFF
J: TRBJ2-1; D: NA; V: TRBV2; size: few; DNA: TGTGCCAGCAGTGGGACCCCCGGCGACAATGAGCAGTTCTTC; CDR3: CASSGTPGDNEQFF
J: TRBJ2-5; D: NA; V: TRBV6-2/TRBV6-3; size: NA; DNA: TGTGCCAGCAGTCTACTAGCAGCGGCGGAGACCCAGTACTTC; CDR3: CASSLLAAAETQYF
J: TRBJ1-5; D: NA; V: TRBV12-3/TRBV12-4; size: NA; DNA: TGTGCCAGCAGCCTCTCGGGATACAATAGCAATCAGCCCCAGCATTTT; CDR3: CASSLSGYNSNQPQHF
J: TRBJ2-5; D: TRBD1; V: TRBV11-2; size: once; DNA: TGTGCCAGCAGCCCACCCAGGGGGTACAATGAGCAGTACTTC; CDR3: CASSPPRGYNEQYF
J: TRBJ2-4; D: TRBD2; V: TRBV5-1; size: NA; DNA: TGCGCCAGCAGCTTGGTGCCCCGGACTAGCGGGAGTCAAAACATTCAGTACTTC; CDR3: CASSLVPRTSGSQNIQYF
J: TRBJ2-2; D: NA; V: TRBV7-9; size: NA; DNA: TGTGCCAGCAGCTTTCCAGGGTCGGGACAACCGAACACCGGGGAGCTGTTTTTT; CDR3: CASSFPGSGQPNTGELFF
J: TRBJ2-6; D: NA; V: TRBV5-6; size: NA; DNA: TGTGCCAGCAGCTTGCTTCGGATCTCTGGGGCCAACGTCCTGACTTTC; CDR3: CASSLLRISGANVLTF
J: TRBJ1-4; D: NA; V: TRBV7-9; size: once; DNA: TGTGCCAGCAGCCGCGGGGCAGGGATCACGGATGAAAAACTGTTTTTT; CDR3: CASSRGAGITDEKLFF
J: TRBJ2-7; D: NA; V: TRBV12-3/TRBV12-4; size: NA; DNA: TGTGCCAGCAGTTTAGCAGGCGGGGCCCCCTACAATGAGCAGTACTTC; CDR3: CASSLAGGAPYNEQYF
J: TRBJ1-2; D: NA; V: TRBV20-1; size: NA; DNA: TGCAGTGCTAGAGATAGAACAGGGAGGGGTGGCTACACCTTC; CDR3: CSARDRTGRGGYTF
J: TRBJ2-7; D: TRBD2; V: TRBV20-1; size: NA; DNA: TGCAGTGCCCCAACTAGCGGGAGCGAGCAGTACTTC; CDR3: CSAPTSGSEQYF
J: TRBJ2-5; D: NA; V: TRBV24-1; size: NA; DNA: TGTGCCACCAGTGACCCTACAGGGTTAAATGAGCAGTACTTC; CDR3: CATSDPTGLNEQYF
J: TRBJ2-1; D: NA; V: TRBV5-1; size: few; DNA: TGCGCCAGCAGCCCCGGGATCGGGGTAGAATACAATGAGCAGTTCTTC; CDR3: CASSPGIGVEYNEQFF